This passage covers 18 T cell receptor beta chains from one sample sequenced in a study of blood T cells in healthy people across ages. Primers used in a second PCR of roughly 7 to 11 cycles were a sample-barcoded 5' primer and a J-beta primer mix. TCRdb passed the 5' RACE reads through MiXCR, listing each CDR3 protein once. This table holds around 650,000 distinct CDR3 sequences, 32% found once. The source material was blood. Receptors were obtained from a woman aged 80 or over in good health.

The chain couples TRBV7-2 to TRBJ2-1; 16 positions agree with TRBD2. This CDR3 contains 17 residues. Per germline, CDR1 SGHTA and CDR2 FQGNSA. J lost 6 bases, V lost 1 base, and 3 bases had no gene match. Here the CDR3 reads CASSLVGTSGGANEQFF. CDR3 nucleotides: TGTGCCAGCAGCTTAGTTGGGACTAGCGGGGGGGCCAATGAGCAGTTCTTC.

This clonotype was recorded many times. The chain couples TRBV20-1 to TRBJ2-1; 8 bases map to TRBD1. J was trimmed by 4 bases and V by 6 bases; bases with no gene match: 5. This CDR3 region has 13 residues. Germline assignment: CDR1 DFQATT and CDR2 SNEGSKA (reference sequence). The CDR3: CSAPGGGYNEQFF. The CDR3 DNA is TGCAGTGCCCCAGGGGGCGGGTACAATGAGCAGTTCTTC.

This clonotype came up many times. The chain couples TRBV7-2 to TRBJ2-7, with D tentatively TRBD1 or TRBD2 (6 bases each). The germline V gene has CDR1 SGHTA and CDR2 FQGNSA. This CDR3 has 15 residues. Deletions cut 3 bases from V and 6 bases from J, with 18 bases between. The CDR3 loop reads CASSLELGGWVEQYF. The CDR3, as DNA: TGTGCCAGCAGCTTGGAGCTAGGGGGGTGGGTCGAGCAGTACTTC.

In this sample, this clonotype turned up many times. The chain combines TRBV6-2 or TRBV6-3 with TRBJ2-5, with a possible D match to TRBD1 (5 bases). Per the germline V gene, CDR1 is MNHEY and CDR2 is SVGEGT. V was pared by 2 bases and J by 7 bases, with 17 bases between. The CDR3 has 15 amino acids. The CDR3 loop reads CASSYPPHGQGTQYF. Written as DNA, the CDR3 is TGTGCCAGCAGTTACCCTCCCCACGGTCAGGGGACCCAGTACTTC.

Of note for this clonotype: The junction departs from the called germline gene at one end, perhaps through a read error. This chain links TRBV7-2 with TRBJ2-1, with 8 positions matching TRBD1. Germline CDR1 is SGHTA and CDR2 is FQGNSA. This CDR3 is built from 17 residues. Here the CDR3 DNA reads TGTGCCAGTAGACCTCTTAAGGACAGGGACAAATACAATGGGCAGTTCTTC. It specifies CASRPLKDRDKYNGQFF.

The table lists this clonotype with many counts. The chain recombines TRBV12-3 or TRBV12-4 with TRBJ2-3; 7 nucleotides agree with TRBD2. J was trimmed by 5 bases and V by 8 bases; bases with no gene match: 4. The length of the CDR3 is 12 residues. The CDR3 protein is CASRRGGDTQYF. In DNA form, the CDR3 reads TGTGCCAGCCGCCGCGGGGGAGATACGCAGTATTTT.

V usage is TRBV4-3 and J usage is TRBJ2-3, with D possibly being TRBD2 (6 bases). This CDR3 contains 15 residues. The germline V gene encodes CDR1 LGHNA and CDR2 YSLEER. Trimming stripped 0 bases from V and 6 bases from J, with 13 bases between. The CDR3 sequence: CASSQDRDWEDTQYF. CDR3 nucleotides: TGCGCCAGCAGCCAAGATCGGGACTGGGAGGATACGCAGTATTTT.

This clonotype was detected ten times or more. CDR3 loop: CASSLVTRGDYYEQYF. In nucleotides, the CDR3 is TGTGCCAGCAGCTTAGTTACCAGGGGGGATTACTACGAGCAGTACTTC. The V call is TRBV7-8, the J call TRBJ2-7, with a weak D call TRBD1 (7 bases). In germline, CDR1 is SGHVS, CDR2 FQNEAQ. This CDR3 is built from 16 residues. Trimming removed 1 base at V and 3 bases at J, with 16 bases between.

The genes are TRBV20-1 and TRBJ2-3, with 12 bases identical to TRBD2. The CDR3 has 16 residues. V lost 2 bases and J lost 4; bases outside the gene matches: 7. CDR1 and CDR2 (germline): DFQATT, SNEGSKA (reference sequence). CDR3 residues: CSARSASGRAADTQYF. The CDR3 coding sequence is TGCAGTGCTAGATCTGCTAGCGGGAGGGCGGCAGATACGCAGTATTTT.

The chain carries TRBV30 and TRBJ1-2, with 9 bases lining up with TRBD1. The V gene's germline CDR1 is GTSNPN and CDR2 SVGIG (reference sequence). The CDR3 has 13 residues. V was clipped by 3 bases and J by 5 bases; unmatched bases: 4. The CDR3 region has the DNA TGTGCCTGGAGGGTGGGACAGGGATATGGCTACACCTTC. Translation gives CAWRVGQGYGYTF. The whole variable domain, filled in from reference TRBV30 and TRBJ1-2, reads SQTIHQWPATLVQPVGSPLSLECTVEGTSNPNLYWYRQAAGRGLQLLFYSVGIGQISSEVPQNLSASRPQDRQFILSSKKLLLSDSGFYLCAWRVGQGYGYTFGSGTRLTVV.

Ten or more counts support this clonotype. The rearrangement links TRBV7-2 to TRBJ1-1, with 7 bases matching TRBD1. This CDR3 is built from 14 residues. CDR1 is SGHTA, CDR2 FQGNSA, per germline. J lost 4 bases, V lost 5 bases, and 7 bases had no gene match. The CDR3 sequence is CASSNRQGSTEAFF. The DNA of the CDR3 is TGTGCCAGCAGCAATCGACAGGGCAGCACTGAAGCTTTCTTT.

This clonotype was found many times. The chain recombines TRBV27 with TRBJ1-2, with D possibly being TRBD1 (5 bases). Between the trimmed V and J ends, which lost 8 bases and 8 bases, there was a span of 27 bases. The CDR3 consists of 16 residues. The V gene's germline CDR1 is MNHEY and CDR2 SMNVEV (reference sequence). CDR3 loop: CASLPLGSLAGLGYTF. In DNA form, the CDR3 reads TGTGCCAGCCTTCCGCTGGGCTCACTTGCGGGGCTGGGCTACACCTTC.

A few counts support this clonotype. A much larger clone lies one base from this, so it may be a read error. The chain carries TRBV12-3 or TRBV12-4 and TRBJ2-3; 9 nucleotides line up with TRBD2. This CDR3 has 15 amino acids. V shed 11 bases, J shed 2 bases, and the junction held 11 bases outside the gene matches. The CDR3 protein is CAGAYLAGPTDTQYF. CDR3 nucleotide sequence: TGTGCCGGCGCCTACCTAGCGGGGCCCACAGATACGCAGTATTTT.

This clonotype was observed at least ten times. The CDR3 loop is CASSPMGGAEKTQYF. CDR3 nucleotides: TGTGCCAGCAGCCCGATGGGGGGGGCTGAGAAGACCCAGTACTTC. The V and J genes are TRBV7-6 and TRBJ2-5; a weak D match, TRBD2 (7 bases). The germline gives CDR1 SGHVS, CDR2 FNYEAQ. The CDR3 sequence is 15 residues long. The V end was cut by 5 bases, the J end by 6 bases, with 19 bases between.

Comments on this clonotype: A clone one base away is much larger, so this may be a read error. CDR3 coding DNA: TGTGCCGGCAGTTTAAATACCGCACGGGAGACCCAGTACTTC. The encoded protein is CAGSLNTARETQYF. The V call is TRBV12-3 or TRBV12-4, the J call TRBJ2-5; D unresolved. This CDR3 region has 14 residues.

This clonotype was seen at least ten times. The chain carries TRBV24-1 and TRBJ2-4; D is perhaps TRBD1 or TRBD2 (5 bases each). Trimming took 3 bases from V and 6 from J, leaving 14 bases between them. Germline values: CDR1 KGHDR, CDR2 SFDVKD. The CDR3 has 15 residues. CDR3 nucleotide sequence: TGTGCCACCAGTGATCCCGGGACCAAGGGAAACATTCAGTACTTC. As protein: CATSDPGTKGNIQYF.

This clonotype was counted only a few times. The CDR3, as DNA: TGCGCCAGCAGCTTCGAAGCAAATTCACCCCTCCACTTT. The encoded protein is CASSFEANSPLHF. This chain connects TRBV5-1 to TRBJ1-6, with unresolved D. CDR1 SGHRS and CDR2 YFSETQ come from the germline V gene. Trimming took off 2 bases at V and 7 bases at J, with 7 bases between the two ends. The CDR3 extends over 13 amino acids.

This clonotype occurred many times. The CDR3 loop reads CASSPQGQGRASYNEQFF. The CDR3 region has the DNA TGTGCCAGCAGCCCTCAGGGACAGGGAAGGGCCTCCTACAATGAGCAGTTCTTC. The V and J genes are TRBV7-9 and TRBJ2-1; 9 bases are a match to TRBD1. The J segment lost 0 bases and the V segment lost 5 bases, leaving 11 bases of the junction unmatched. The CDR3 has 18 amino acids. Germline loops: CDR1 SEHNR, CDR2 FQNEAQ (reference sequence).